Shown below are 2 T cell receptor beta chains from a single sample sequenced in a study of spatial heterogeneity in lung cancer. Time point noted: blood at routine non-recurrence follow-up after resection. Each CDR3 protein gets one entry after TCRdb re-called the 5' RACE reads with MiXCR. The sample holds 1,400 or so distinct CDR3 sequences; roughly three fifths are singletons and the top ten take under 9%. This material consisted of PBMCs, taken at follow-up. These receptor sequences come from a female donor with early-stage non-small cell lung cancer.

A word on this clonotype: The size of this beta chain means little, since it is a stray read in a library made for alpha chains. The chain recombines TRBV29-1 with TRBJ2-7; 7 bases line up with TRBD1. Germline assignment: CDR1 SQVTM and CDR2 ANQGSEA. The junction had 13 bases not matched to a gene; V was cut back by 7 bases and J by 4 bases. The CDR3 contains 14 residues. The CDR3 region has the DNA TGCAGCGCGGGTAGTGGTGGCAGGGGGTACGAGCAGTACTTC. Translated, it gives CSAGSGGRGYEQYF.

Only a few counts were recorded for this clonotype. This beta chain is off target for a library built for alpha chains, so its abundance means little. The chain is built from TRBV6-6 and TRBJ1-1, with 9 bases aligning to TRBD1. This CDR3 comprises 11 residues. Germline trimming cut 10 bases from V and 11 bases from J; bases unmatched to any gene: 8. Germline V gives CDR1 MNHNY, CDR2 SVGAGI (reference sequence). CDR3 nucleotides: TGTGCCATCACAGGGGGCGGTTCGGCTTTCTTT. It codes for CAITGGGSAFF.